This T cell receptor (beta chain) was sequenced in a study of beta chain features in type 1 diabetes. Study results and limitations: Among patients, naive, central memory and Treg TCRB repertoires appeared more similar than among healthy donors. A cDNA-based sequencing approach could over-represent cells with high TCR expression.

It was one heparinised blood draw, averaging about 0.12 L, that each donor gave. Over 95% purity was reached by all sorted populations. To note about this clone: What it binds is unknown. The sample contains more than one DNA sequence encoding this CDR3.

The germline CDR1 and CDR2 sequences are SEHNR and FQNEAQ (reference sequence). V was shortened by 5 bases and J by 7 bases, with 12 bases between the two germline ends. The CDR3 sequence is 13 residues long. Expressed TCRB transcripts were sequenced because the isolated RNA had all been reverse transcribed beforehand. Profiling relied on immunoSEQ multiplex PCR, and the TCRdb table lists in-frame clones only, not all of them. There are 350,000 to 450,000 clones in the sample; around 14% occur only once, and 0.035% to 0.04% lies in the top ten. This clonotype was obtained from a man younger than 40 in good health. The chain recombines TRBV7-9 with TRBJ2-1, with D tentatively TRBD1 (5 bases). Input material: naive CD4+ T cells from blood. CDR3 sequence: CASSLEAGNEQFF. The CDR3 region has the DNA TGTGCCAGCAGCCTCGAGGCAGGGAATGAGCAGTTCTTC. The variable domain in full, completed from reference TRBV7-9 and TRBJ2-1, reads DTGVSQNPRHKITKRGQNVTFRCDPISEHNRLYWYRQTLGQGPEFLTYFQNEAQLEKSRLLSDRFSAERPKGSFSTLEIQRTEQGDSAMYLCASSLEAGNEQFFGPGTRLTVL.